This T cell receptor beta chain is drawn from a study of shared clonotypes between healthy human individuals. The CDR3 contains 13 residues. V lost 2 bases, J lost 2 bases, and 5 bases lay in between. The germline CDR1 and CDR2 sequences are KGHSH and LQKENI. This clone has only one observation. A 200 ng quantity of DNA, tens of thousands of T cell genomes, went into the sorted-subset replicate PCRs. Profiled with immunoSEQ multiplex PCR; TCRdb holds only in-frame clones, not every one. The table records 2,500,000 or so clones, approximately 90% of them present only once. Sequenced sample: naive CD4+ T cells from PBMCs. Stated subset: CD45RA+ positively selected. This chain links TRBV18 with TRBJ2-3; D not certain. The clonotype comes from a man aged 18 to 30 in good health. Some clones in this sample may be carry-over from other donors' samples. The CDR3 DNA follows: TGTGCCAGCTCACCAATGGTCACAGATACGCAGTATTTT. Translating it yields CASSPMVTDTQYF.